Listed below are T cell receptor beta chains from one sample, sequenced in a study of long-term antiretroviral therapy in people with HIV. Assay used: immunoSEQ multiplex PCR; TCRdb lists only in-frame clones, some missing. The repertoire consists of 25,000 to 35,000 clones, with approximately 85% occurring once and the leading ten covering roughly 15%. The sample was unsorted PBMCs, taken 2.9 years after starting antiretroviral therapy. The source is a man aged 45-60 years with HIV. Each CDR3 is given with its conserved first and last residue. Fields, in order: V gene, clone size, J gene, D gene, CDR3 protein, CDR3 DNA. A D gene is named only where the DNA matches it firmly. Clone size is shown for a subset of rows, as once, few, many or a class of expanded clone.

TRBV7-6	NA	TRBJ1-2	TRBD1	CASSLEQGAGGYTF	TGTGCCAGCAGCTTAGAACAGGGGGCCGGTGGCTACACCTTC
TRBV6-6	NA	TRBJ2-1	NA	CASSYGSPYNEQFF	TGTGCCAGCAGTTACGGCAGCCCCTACAATGAGCAGTTCTTC
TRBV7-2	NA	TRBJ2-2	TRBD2	CATPGGERLTGELFF	TGTGCCACCCCTGGGGGGGAGAGGCTGACCGGGGAGCTGTTTTTT
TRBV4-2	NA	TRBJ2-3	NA	CASSQDKGTDTQYF	TGTGCCAGCAGCCAAGATAAAGGAACAGATACGCAGTATTTT
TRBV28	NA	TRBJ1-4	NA	CASSLTVKGYEKLFF	TGTGCCAGCAGTTTGACGGTCAAGGGCTATGAAAAACTGTTTTTT
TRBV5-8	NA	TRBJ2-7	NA	CASSLVNSGRYEQYF	TGTGCCAGCAGCTTGGTGAACTCGGGTCGCTACGAGCAGTACTTC
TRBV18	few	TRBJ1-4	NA	CASSPKQGTNEKLFF	TGTGCCAGCTCACCAAAACAGGGAACTAATGAAAAACTGTTTTTT
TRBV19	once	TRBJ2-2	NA	CASSFSREVGELFF	TGTGCCAGTAGTTTCAGCAGGGAGGTCGGGGAGCTGTTTTTT
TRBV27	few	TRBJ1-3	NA	CASSPQVFSGNTIYF	TGTGCCAGCAGTCCCCAGGTTTTCTCTGGAAACACCATATATTTT
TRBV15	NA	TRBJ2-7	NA	CATSRGGSKFSGQYF	TGTGCCACCAGCAGAGGTGGCTCTAAGTTCTCTGGGCAGTACTTC
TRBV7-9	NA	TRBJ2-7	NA	CASSLALWAGYEQYF	TGTGCCAGCAGCTTAGCGCTTTGGGCAGGCTACGAGCAGTACTTC
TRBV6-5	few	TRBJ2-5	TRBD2	CASSSAGVETQYF	TGTGCCAGCAGTTCAGCGGGGGTGGAGACCCAGTACTTC